This TCR beta chain was obtained from a study of shared clonotypes between healthy human individuals. The study, taken as a whole, reports: The four-donor shared clonotypes exceeded non-shared clonotypes in generation probability, with non-shared ones scoring lower.

Germline assignment: CDR1 MNHEY and CDR2 SVGAGI. The CDR3 length is 16 residues. Trimming shortened V by 0 bases and J by 7 bases, and 16 bases separated the two germline ends. Selected positively for CCR7 and CD45RO-negative, naive CD8 cells excluded terminally differentiated effector memory CD45RA+ cells. Turning to this clone: The antigen is undetermined.

Deep-level running was used for the assay. Repertoires were generated with immunoSEQ multiplex PCR, while TCRdb's copy carries only in-frame clones and drops some. The sample has more than 2 million clones, 93% seen once. The receptor was derived from a man in his late teens or twenties in good health. Some clones in this sample may be carry-over from other donors' samples. V gene TRBV6-5 combines with J gene TRBJ2-1, with no clear D. Sequences were obtained from naive CD8+ T cells from PBMCs. This CDR3 reads CASSYSGIAGENEQFF. In DNA form, the CDR3 reads TGTGCCAGCAGTTACTCGGGGATCGCTGGAGAGAATGAGCAGTTCTTC.